This is a list of T cell receptor beta chains from one sample in a study of blood T cell repertoires in COVID-19. Clones were read by immunoSEQ multiplex PCR, and TCRdb kept only the in-frame ones, dropping some. This sample yields roughly 300,000 clones, of which around 90% are seen a single time; 9% to 9.5% belongs to the top ten. Sequenced material: peripheral blood. The receptors stem from a man in his late teens or twenties with active or convalescent COVID-19. CDR3s include the opening cysteine and the closing phenylalanine or tryptophan. The D gene is left open where the match is weak. Expanded clones get a size class; other rows say once, few or many, or leave the size out.

J | D | size | V | DNA | CDR3
TRBJ1-5 | - | few | TRBV12-3/TRBV12-4 | TGTGCCAGCGCCTTGGGAGACAATCAGCCCCAGCATTTT | CASALGDNQPQHF
TRBJ1-1 | TRBD1 | - | TRBV24-1 | TGTGCCACCAGTGATTCCCAGAGACAGGGAGAAGCTTTCTTT | CATSDSQRQGEAFF
TRBJ2-2 | - | - | TRBV7-8 | TGTGCCAGCAGCTTAGGTCCGGGACTTAACACCGGGGAGCTGTTTTTT | CASSLGPGLNTGELFF
TRBJ1-1 | - | - | TRBV6-2/TRBV6-3 | TGTGCCAGCAGTTACTTAAGACAGCCTCCTGGAGCTTTCTTT | CASSYLRQPPGAFF
TRBJ1-2 | - | - | TRBV11-2 | TGTGCCAGCAGCTTCGATATCAGCTATGGCTACACCTTC | CASSFDISYGYTF
TRBJ2-7 | - | - | TRBV29-1 | TGCAGCGTGGCGCAGGGTCACGAGCAGTACTTC | CSVAQGHEQYF
TRBJ2-7 | TRBD1 | - | TRBV9 | TGTGCCAGCAGTGCAACAGGGGGTTCAGCCTACGAGCAGTACTTC | CASSATGGSAYEQYF
TRBJ2-1 | TRBD2 | - | TRBV3-1/TRBV3-2 | TGTGCCAGCAGCCCATATAGCGGGGGCTCCTACAATGAGCAGTTCTTC | CASSPYSGGSYNEQFF
TRBJ1-2 | TRBD1 | - | TRBV7-2 | TGTGCCAGCAGCTTAGCGGGACAGGGGACCTATGGCTACACCTTC | CASSLAGQGTYGYTF
TRBJ1-1 | - | - | TRBV27 | TGTGCCAGCAGTTTGGAGGGGCCTTGGATGAACACTGAAGCTTTCTTT | CASSLEGPWMNTEAFF
TRBJ1-1 | TRBD1 | - | TRBV6-2/TRBV6-3 | TGTGCCAGCAGTTACTCGGGGACAGGGGAGGTGCCTGAAGCTTTCTTT | CASSYSGTGEVPEAFF